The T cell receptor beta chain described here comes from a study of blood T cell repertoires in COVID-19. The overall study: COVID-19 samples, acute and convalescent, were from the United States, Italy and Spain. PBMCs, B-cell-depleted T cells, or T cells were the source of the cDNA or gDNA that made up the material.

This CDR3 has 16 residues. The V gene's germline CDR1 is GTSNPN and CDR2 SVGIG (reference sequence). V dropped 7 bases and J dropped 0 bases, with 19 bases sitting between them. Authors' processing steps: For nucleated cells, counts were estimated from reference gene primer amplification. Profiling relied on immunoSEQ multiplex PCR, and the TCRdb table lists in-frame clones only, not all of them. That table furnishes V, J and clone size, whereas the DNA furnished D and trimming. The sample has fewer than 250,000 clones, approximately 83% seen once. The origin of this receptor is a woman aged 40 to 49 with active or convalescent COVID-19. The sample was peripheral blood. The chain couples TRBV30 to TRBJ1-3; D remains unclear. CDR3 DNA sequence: TGTGCCTTCGGAAGGAGCAGATCGAACTCTGGAAACACCATATATTTT. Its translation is CAFGRSRSNSGNTIYF.